This T cell receptor beta chain is drawn from a study of Graves' ophthalmopathy and Graves' hyperthyroidism. In this cohort's terms, stable hyperthyroidism meant no ophthalmopathy by 18 months of follow-up. It was on clinical symptoms, serum thyroxine, TRAb, thyroid ultrasound and orbital computed tomography that diagnosis relied. As the template, RNA transcripts were used to amplify TCR beta CDR3 regions. First-round RT-PCR employed HTBI primers, with a second-round multiplex PCR after it. One entry per CDR3 protein results from TCRdb running MiXCR on the multiplex PCR reads. The sample shows about 400,000 distinct CDR3 sequences, under 25% of them seen only once. Unmatched junction bases numbered 6, after V lost 7 bases and J lost 5 bases. The CDR3 consists of 14 residues. This clonotype was counted ten times or more.

The sequenced sample consisted of peripheral blood. This sequence originates from a woman between 18 and 30 years old with stable Graves' hyperthyroidism. The chain is built from TRBV12-3 or TRBV12-4 and TRBJ1-5; 9 positions match TRBD1. The CDR3 spells CASTPTGGHQPQHF. The CDR3 DNA follows: TGTGCCAGCACCCCGACAGGGGGGCATCAGCCCCAGCATTTT.